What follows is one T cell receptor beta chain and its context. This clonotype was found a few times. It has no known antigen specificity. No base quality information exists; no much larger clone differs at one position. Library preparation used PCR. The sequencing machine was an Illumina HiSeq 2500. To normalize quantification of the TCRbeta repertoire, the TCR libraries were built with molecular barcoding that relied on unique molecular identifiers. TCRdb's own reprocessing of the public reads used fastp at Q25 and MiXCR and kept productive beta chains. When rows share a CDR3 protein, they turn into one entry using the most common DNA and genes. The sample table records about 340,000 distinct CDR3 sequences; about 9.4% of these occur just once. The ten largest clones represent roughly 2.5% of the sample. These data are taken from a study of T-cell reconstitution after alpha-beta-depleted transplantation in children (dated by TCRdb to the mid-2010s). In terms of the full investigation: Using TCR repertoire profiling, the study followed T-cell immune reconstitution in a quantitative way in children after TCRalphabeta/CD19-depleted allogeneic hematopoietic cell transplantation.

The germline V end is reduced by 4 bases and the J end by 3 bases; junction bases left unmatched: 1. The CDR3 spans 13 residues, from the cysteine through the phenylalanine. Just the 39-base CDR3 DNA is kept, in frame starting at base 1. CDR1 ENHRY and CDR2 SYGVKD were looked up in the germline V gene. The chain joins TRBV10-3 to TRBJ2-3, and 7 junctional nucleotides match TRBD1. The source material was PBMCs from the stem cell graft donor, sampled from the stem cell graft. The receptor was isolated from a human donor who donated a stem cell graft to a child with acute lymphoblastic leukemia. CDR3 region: CAISAQGTDTQYF. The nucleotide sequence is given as TGTGCCATCAGTGCACAGGGGACAGATACGCAGTATTTT.